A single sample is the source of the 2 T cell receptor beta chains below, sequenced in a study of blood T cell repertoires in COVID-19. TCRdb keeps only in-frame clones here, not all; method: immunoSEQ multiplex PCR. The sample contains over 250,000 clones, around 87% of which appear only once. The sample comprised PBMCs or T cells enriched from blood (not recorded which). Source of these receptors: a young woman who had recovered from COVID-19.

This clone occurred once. The CDR3 protein is CASRATGTATNYGYTF. The CDR3, as DNA: TGCGCCAGCAGAGCCACGGGGACTGCTACTAACTATGGCTACACCTTC. V usage is TRBV5-1 and J usage is TRBJ1-2; weak D call: TRBD1 (5 bases). The germline CDR1 and CDR2 sequences are SGHRS and YFSETQ. Between the trimmed V and J ends, which lost 5 bases and 0 bases, there was a span of 17 bases. This CDR3 is built from 16 residues.

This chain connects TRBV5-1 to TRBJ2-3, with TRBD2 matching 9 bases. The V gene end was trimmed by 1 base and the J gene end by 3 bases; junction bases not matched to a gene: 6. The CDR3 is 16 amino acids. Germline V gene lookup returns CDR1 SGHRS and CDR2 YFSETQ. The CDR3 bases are TGCGCCAGCAGCTTGACTCTAGCGGGGATTACAGATACGCAGTATTTT. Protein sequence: CASSLTLAGITDTQYF.